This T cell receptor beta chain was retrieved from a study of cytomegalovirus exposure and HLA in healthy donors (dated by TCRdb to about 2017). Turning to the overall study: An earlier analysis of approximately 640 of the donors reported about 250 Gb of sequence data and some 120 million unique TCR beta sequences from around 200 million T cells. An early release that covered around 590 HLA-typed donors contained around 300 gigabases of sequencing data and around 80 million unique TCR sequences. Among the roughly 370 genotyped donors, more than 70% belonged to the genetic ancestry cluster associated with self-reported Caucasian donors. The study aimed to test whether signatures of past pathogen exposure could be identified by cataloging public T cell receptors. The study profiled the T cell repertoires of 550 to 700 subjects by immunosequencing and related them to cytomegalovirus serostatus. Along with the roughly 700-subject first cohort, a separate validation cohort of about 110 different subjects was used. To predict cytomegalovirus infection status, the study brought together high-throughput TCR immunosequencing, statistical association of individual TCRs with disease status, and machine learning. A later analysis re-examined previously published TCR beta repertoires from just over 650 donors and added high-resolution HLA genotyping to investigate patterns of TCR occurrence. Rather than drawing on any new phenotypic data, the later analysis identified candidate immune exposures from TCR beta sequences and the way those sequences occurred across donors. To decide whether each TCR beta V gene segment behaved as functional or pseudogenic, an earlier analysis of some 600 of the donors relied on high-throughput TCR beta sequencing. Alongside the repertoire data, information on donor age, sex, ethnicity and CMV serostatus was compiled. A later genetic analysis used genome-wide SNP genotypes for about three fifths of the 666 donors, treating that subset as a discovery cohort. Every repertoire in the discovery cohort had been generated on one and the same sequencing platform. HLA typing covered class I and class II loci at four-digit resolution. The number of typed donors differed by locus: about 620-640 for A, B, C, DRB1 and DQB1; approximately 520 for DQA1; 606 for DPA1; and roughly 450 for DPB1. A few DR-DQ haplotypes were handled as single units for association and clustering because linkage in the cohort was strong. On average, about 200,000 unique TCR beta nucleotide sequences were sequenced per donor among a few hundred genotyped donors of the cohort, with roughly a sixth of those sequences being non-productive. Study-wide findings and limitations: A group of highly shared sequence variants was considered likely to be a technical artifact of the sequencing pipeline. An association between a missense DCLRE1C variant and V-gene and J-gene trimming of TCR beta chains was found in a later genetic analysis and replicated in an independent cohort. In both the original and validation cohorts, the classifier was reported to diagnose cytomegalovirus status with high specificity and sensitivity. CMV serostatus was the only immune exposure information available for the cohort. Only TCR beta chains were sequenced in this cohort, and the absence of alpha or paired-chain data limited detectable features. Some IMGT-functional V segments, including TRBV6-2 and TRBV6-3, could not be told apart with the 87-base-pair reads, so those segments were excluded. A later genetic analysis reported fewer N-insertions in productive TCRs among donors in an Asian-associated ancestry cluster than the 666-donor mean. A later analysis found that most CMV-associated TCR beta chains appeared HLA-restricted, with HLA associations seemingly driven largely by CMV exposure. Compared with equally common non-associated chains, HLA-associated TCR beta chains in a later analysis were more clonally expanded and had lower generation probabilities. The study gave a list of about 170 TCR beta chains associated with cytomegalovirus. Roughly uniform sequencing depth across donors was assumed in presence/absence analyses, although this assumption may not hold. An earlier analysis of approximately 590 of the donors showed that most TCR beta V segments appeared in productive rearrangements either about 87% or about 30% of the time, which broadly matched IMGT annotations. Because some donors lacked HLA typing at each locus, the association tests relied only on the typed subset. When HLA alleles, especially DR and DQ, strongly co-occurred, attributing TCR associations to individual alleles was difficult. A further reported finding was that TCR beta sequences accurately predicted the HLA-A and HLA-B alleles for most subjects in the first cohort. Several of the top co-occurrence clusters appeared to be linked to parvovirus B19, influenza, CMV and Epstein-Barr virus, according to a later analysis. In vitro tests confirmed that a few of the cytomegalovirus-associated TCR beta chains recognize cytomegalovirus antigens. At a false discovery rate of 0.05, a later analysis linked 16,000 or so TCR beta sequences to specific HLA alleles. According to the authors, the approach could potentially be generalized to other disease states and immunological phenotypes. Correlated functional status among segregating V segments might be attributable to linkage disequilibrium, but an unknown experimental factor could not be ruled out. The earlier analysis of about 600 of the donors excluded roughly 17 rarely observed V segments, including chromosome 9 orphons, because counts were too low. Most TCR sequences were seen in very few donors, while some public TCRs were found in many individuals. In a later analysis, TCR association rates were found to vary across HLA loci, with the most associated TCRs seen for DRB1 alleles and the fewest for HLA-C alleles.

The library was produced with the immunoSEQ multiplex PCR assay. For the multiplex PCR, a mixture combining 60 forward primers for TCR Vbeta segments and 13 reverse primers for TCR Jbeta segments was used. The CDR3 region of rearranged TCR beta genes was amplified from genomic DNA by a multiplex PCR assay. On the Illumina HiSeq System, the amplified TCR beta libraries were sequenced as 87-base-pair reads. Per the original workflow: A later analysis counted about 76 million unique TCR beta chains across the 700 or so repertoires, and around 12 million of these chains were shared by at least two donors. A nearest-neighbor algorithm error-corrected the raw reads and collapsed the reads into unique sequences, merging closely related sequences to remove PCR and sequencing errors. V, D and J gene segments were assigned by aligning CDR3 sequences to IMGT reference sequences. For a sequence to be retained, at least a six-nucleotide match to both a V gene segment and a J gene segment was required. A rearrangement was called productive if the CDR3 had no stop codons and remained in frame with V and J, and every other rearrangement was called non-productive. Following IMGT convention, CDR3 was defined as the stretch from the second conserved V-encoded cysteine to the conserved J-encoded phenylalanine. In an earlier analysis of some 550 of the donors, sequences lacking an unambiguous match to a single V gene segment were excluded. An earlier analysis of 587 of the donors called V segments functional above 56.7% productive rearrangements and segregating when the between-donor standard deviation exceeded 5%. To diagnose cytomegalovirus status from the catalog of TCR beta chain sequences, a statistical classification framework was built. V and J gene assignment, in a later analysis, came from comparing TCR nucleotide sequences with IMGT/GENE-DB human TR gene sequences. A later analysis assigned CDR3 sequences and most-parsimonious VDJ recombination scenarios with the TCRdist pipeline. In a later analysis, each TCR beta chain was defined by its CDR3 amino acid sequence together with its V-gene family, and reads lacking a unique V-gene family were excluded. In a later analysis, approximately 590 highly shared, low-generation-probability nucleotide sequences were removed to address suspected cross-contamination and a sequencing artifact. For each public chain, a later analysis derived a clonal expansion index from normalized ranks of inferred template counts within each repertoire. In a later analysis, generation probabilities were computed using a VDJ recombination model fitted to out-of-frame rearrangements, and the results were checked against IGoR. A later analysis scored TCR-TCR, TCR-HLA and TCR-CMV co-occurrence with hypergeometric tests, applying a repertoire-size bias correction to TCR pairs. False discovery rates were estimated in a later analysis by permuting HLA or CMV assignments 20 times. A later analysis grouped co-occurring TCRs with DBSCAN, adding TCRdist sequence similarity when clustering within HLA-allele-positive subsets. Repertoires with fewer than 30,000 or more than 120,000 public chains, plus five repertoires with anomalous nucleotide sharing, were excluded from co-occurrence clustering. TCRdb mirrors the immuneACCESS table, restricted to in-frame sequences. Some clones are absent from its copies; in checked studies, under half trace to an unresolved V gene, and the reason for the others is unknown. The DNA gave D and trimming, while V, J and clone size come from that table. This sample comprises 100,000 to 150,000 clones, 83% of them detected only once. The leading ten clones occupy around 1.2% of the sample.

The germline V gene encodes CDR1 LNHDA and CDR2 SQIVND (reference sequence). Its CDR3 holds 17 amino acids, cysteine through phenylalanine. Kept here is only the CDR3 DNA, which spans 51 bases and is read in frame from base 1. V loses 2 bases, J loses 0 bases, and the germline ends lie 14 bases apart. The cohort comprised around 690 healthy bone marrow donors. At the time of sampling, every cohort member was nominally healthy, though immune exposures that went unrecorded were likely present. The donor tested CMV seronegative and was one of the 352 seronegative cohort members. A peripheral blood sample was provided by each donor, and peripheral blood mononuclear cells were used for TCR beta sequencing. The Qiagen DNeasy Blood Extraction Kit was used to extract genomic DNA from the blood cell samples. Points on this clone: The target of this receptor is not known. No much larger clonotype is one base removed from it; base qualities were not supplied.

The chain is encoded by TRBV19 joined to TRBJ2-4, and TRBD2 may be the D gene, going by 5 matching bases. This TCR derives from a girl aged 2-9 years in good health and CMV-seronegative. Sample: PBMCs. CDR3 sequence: CASSIQGGRSAKNIQYF. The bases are TGTGCCAGTAGTATACAAGGCGGGCGCTCAGCCAAAAACATTCAGTACTTC.